Detailed here is one T cell receptor beta chain. Its antigen is not known. This specimen comes from a study of blood T cells in healthy people across ages. Extraction yielded at least 5 micrograms of total RNA per sample. Primed by a sample-barcoded 5' primer and a J-beta primer mix, a second PCR proceeded for roughly 6 to 12 cycles. MiXCR was run by TCRdb on the 5' RACE reads, yielding one entry per CDR3 protein. The sample has about 640,000 distinct CDR3 sequences; roughly two fifths are singletons. V gave up 0 bases and J gave up 11 bases; unmatched junction bases: 12. The germline V gene encodes CDR1 SGHRS and CDR2 YFSETQ. The CDR3 runs 15 residues. General observations from the study: CMV status of donors was unknown, possibly confounding expanded clonotype changes. Observed TCR beta diversity per million T cells went down as age went up. This fall followed a roughly linear course with age. Unsorted PBMCs ruled out conclusive naive versus antigen-experienced comparison.

The V gene is TRBV5-1, the J gene TRBJ2-5; 8 positions match TRBD1. The clonotype was recovered from a man older than 75 in good health. Sequenced material: blood. The CDR3 coding sequence is TGCGCCAGCAGCTTGGTGGTGCAGGGGGCTGCGGAGCAGTACTTC. Protein sequence: CASSLVVQGAAEQYF.